This T cell receptor beta chain was observed in a study of cytomegalovirus exposure and HLA in healthy donors. Germline V gene sequence: CDR1 MNHEY, CDR2 SVGAGI. Trimming removed 6 bases from V and 13 bases from J; junction bases left unmatched: 13. The CDR3 length is 14 residues. PCR amplification relied on 60 Vbeta primers (plus 13 Jbeta primers). The method was immunoSEQ multiplex PCR; TCRdb's version includes in-frame clones alone and lacks a portion of them. This sample has under 250,000 clones; 85% to 90% occur once, and the top ten carry around 1.2%. This TCR derives from a human donor in good health. The sample consisted of PBMCs. The chain joins TRBV6-5 to TRBJ2-4, with 9 bases matching TRBD2. CDR3 residues: CASRATLAGLRQYF. The CDR3 bases are TGTGCCAGCAGGGCGACACTAGCGGGTCTACGCCAGTACTTC.